The 23 T cell receptor beta chains listed next were all sequenced from one sample in a study of Graves' ophthalmopathy and Graves' hyperthyroidism. RNA served as the template for amplifying TCR beta CDR3 regions. HTBI primers primed a first-round RT-PCR, and a second-round multiplex PCR followed. TCRdb re-analysed the multiplex PCR reads in MiXCR, keeping a single row per CDR3 protein. Here the sample spans hundreds of thousands of distinct CDR3 sequences, around 40% being singletons. The sample taken for sequencing was peripheral blood. These TCRs come from an adult man with Graves' ophthalmopathy.

This clonotype was seen ten or more times. The chain employs TRBV15 and TRBJ2-5; D perhaps matches TRBD1 (6 bases). Germline V gene lookup returns CDR1 LNHNV and CDR2 YYDKDF (reference sequence). Between the trimmed V and J ends, which lost 0 bases and 0 bases, there was a span of 8 bases. The CDR3 contains 15 residues. Here the CDR3 DNA reads TGTGCCACCAGCAGAGATGGACAGTACCAAGAGACCCAGTACTTC. This encodes CATSRDGQYQETQYF. Full variable domain (remainder filled in from reference TRBV15 and TRBJ2-5): DAMVIQNPRYQVTQFGKPVTLSCSQTLNHNVMYWYQQKSSQAPKLLFHYYDKDFNNEADTPDNFQSRRPNTSFCFLDIRSPGLGDTAMYLCATSRDGQYQETQYFGPGTRLLVL.

The V gene is TRBV10-3, the J gene TRBJ2-7; possibly TRBD1 for D (5 bases). CDR1 and CDR2 (germline): ENHRY, SYGVKD. The CDR3 runs to 13 residues. V lost 4 bases to trimming and J lost 3 bases, with 10 bases between them. CDR3 residues: CAISGLGDYEQYF. The CDR3 DNA reads as TGTGCCATCAGTGGCCTAGGGGACTACGAGCAGTACTTC.

This clonotype was counted a few times. The chain combines TRBV20-1 with TRBJ2-7, with 7 bases that match TRBD2. The CDR3 contains 14 residues. V lost 6 bases to trimming and J lost 10 bases; unmatched junction nucleotides: 18. CDR1 and CDR2 from the germline V gene are DFQATT and SNEGSKA (reference sequence). CDR3 DNA sequence: TGCAGTGCCCCCGTTGGGGAGGGGTCTGCGGGACAGTACTTC. Its translation: CSAPVGEGSAGQYF.

With respect to this clonotype: Just one base apart from a much larger clone, this may be a read error. The genes are TRBV25-1 and TRBJ2-2; D uncertain. The CDR3 runs to 13 residues. The germline CDR1 and CDR2 sequences are MGHDK and SYGVNS. Trimming pared 3 bases from V and 3 bases from J, leaving 5 bases between. The CDR3 bases are TGTGCCAGCAGTGAGCTGGACACCGGGGAGCTGTTTTTT. It encodes CASSELDTGELFF.

The V gene is TRBV14, the J gene TRBJ2-7; 8 bases agree with TRBD1. Germline trimming cut 4 bases from V and 4 bases from J; bases unmatched to any gene: 9. Germline V gives CDR1 SGHDN, CDR2 FVKESK. The CDR3 contains 15 residues. CDR3 in DNA: TGTGCCAGCAGCCCCCGCTCGAACAGGGGGTACGAGCAGTACTTC. Its translation is CASSPRSNRGYEQYF.

The chain carries TRBV25-1 and TRBJ1-6, with D hard to call. Trimming removed 6 bases from V and 3 bases from J, with 18 bases in between. This CDR3 is 17 amino acids long. Germline values: CDR1 MGHDK, CDR2 SYGVNS. CDR3 region: CASSQSSTGDYNSPLHF. The CDR3, as DNA: TGTGCCAGCAGCCAGAGCTCTACCGGGGACTATAATTCACCCCTCCACTTT. Variable domain in full (rest from reference TRBV25-1 and TRBJ1-6): EADIYQTPRYLVIGTGKKITLECSQTMGHDKMYWYQQDPGMELHLIHYSYGVNSTEKGDLSSESTVSRIRTEHFPLTLESARPSHTSQYLCASSQSSTGDYNSPLHFGNGTRLTVT.

The chain links TRBV20-1 to TRBJ2-5; 12 bases line up with TRBD2. V lost 2 bases and J lost 7; bases outside the gene matches: 5. The CDR3 length is 14 residues. Germline lookup yields CDR1 DFQATT and CDR2 SNEGSKA (reference sequence). The CDR3 bases are TGCAGTGCTAGACTAGCGGGGGGGACAGGGACCCAGTACTTC. Its translation is CSARLAGGTGTQYF.

The chain couples TRBV5-1 to TRBJ1-2, with 7 bases identical to TRBD1. The CDR3 is 16 amino acids. Germline-derived CDR1 and CDR2 are SGHRS and YFSETQ. J was trimmed by 5 bases and V by 4 bases; bases with no gene match: 14. CDR3 sequence (DNA): TGCGCCAGCAGCCCCGGGACAGCTACTTCCTTTTATGGCTACACCTTC. Translated: CASSPGTATSFYGYTF.

The gene calls are TRBV11-2 and TRBJ2-5, with 8 bases fitting TRBD1. The germline V gene encodes CDR1 SGHAT and CDR2 FQNNGV. There are 18 residues in the CDR3. V shed 2 bases, J shed 5 bases, and the junction held 16 bases outside the gene matches. The CDR3 DNA is TGTGCCAGCAGCTTATTTGGGATCGGACAGGGATACGGGGAGACCCAGTACTTC. Translating gives CASSLFGIGQGYGETQYF.

This clonotype came up many times. V usage is TRBV11-2 and J usage is TRBJ1-6, with D maybe TRBD1 (5 bases). CDR1 and CDR2 from the germline V gene are SGHAT and FQNNGV. The CDR3 extends over 13 amino acids. V shed 3 bases and J shed 7 bases, with 7 bases lying between them. The CDR3: CASSFRVNSPLHF. In DNA form, the CDR3 reads TGTGCCAGCAGCTTCAGGGTCAATTCACCCCTCCACTTT.

Of note for this clonotype: Compared with germline, one end of the junction differs, possibly owing to a read error. V is TRBV10-2 and J is TRBJ2-5; D assignment may be TRBD1 or TRBD2 (5 bases each). Germline V gene sequence: CDR1 WSHSY, CDR2 SAAADI. The CDR3 sequence is 12 residues long. This CDR3 reads CASQGRAETQYF. The CDR3 DNA sequence: TGTGCCAGCCAGGGACGGGCAGAGACCCAGTACTTC.

V usage is TRBV7-6 and J usage is TRBJ2-5; 9 nucleotides match TRBD1. V dropped 7 bases and J dropped 5; count of bases not matched to a gene: 8. There are 14 residues in the CDR3. Germline CDR1 and CDR2: SGHVS and FNYEAQ. The CDR3 DNA reads TGTGCCAGCAACCAGGGGACAGGGATCGAGACCCAGTACTTC. It yields the protein CASNQGTGIETQYF.

At least ten counts were recorded for this clonotype. The chain joins TRBV25-1 to TRBJ2-6; weak D call: TRBD2 (6 bases). Trimming shortened V by 2 bases and J by 4 bases, and 12 bases separated the two germline ends. Germline lookup yields CDR1 MGHDK and CDR2 SYGVNS. The length of the CDR3 is 16 residues. The CDR3 sequence is CASSEQRASGANVLTF. The CDR3 bases are TGTGCCAGCAGTGAACAGCGGGCCTCCGGGGCCAACGTCCTGACTTTC.

This chain joins TRBV7-2 and TRBJ2-2; D is tentatively TRBD1 or TRBD2 (5 bases each). Germline values: CDR1 SGHTA, CDR2 FQGNSA. The germline V and J ends were trimmed by 5 bases and 11 bases, with 12 bases remaining between them. CDR3 size: 12 residues. CDR3: CASSGGPPELFF. In DNA, the CDR3 is TGTGCCAGCAGCGGGGGTCCTCCAGAGCTGTTTTTT.

J is TRBJ1-1 and V is TRBV19; possible D gene TRBD1, 6 bases. The CDR3 has 12 amino acids. Trimming shortened V by 1 base and J by 11 bases, and 11 bases separated the two germline ends. Germline V gene sequence: CDR1 LNHDA, CDR2 SQIVND (reference sequence). The CDR3 DNA is TGTGCCAGTAGTATAGCCGGGGGCTTGGCTTTCTTT. Residues: CASSIAGGLAFF.

The chain combines TRBV14 with TRBJ1-6; D not resolved. CDR1 and CDR2 from the germline V gene are SGHDN and FVKESK. This CDR3 region has 18 residues. Trimming removed 0 bases at V and 9 bases at J, with 21 bases between. As DNA, the CDR3 is TGTGCCAGCAGCCAAGAGAGACGACTTACGGGCGCAGGTTCACCCCTCCACTTT. This translates into CASSQERRLTGAGSPLHF.

The V gene is TRBV7-9, the J gene TRBJ2-7; 8 nucleotides line up with TRBD1. The CDR3 spans 14 residues. CDR1 and CDR2 from the germline V gene are SEHNR and FQNEAQ (reference sequence). V dropped 3 bases and J dropped 6; count of bases not matched to a gene: 7. Written as DNA, the CDR3 is TGTGCCAGCAGCTTTGGGGCAGGGGGCGCCGAGCAGTACTTC. Its protein product is CASSFGAGGAEQYF.

This clonotype was found many times. The chain carries TRBV19 and TRBJ2-6; D is ambiguous. The CDR3 extends over 15 amino acids. The germline V gene has CDR1 LNHDA and CDR2 SQIVND (reference sequence). V was shortened by 3 bases and J by 0 bases, with 6 bases between the two germline ends. CDR3 DNA sequence: TGTGCCAGTAGTATCCCCGCCTCTGGGGCCAACGTCCTGACTTTC. The encoded protein is CASSIPASGANVLTF. The full variable domain, completed using reference TRBV19 and TRBJ2-6, is DGGITQSPKYLFRKEGQNVTLSCEQNLNHDAMYWYRQDPGQGLRLIYYSQIVNDFQKGDIAEGYSVSREKKESFPLTVTSAQKNPTAFYLCASSIPASGANVLTFGAGSRLTVL.

This chain links TRBV7-9 with TRBJ1-1, with a tentative D call TRBD1 (5 bases). V lost 3 bases and J 3 bases, leaving 14 bases between the germline ends. This CDR3 region has 15 residues. Germline values: CDR1 SEHNR, CDR2 FQNEAQ (reference sequence). The DNA for the CDR3 is TGTGCCAGCAGCTTGATCAGCGGGGGGGACACTGAAGCTTTCTTT. This translates into CASSLISGGDTEAFF.

This chain connects TRBV4-1 to TRBJ2-7; D gene unclear. Germline assignment: CDR1 MGHRA and CDR2 YSYEKL. The CDR3 is 12 amino acids. Deletions cut 0 bases from V and 5 bases from J, with 5 bases between. CDR3 DNA: TGCGCCAGCAGCCAAGATCGGCACGAGCAGTACTTC. It codes for CASSQDRHEQYF.

This clonotype has just a few counts. The chain recombines TRBV12-3 or TRBV12-4 with TRBJ1-4, with a weak D call TRBD1 (6 bases). The CDR3 totals 17 residues. V gave up 3 bases and J gave up 0 bases, with 14 bases separating them. As DNA, the CDR3 is TGTGCCAGCAGTTTGGTCTGGACAGATGCAACTAATGAAAAACTGTTTTTT. Protein sequence: CASSLVWTDATNEKLFF.

The rearrangement uses TRBV19 and TRBJ1-2; D uncertain. The CDR3 totals 12 residues. Trimming took 8 bases from V and 4 from J, leaving 11 bases between them. The germline V gene encodes CDR1 LNHDA and CDR2 SQIVND (reference sequence). The CDR3 sequence is CASGRRIYGYTF. The CDR3 DNA follows: TGTGCCAGTGGGAGGAGGATCTATGGCTACACCTTC.

The V and J genes are TRBV28 and TRBJ1-2; D might be TRBD1 (5 bases). Trimming shortened V by 4 bases and J by 8 bases, and 14 bases separated the two germline ends. The germline V gene has CDR1 MDHEN and CDR2 SYDVKM. CDR3 size: 13 residues. CDR3 in DNA: TGTGCCAGCAGTTCGGAGGCCAGGGAAGGCTACACCTTC. This encodes CASSSEAREGYTF.